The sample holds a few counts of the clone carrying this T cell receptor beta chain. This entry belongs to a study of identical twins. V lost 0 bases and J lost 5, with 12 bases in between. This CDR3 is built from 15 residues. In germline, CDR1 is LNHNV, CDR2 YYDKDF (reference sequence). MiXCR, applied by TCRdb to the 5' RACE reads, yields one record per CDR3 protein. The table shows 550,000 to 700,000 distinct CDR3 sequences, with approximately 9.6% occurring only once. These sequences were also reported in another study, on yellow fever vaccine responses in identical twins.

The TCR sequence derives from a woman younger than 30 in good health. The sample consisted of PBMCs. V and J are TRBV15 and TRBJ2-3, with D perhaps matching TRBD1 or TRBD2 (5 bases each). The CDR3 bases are TGTGCCACCAGCAGAGATGGGGGTTTGGGAGATACGCAGTATTTT. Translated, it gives CATSRDGGLGDTQYF.